The sequence of this TCR beta chain was determined in a study of tumor-infiltrating lymphocytes in oesophageal squamous cell carcinoma. The germline gives CDR1 SGHAT, CDR2 FQNNGV. Termini included, the CDR3 measures 13 amino acids. Comment on this clonotype: As the CDR3 is not closed by the conserved phenylalanine or tryptophan, this likely results from a read error. The limits of the CDR3 on the DNA are not certain, so only TCRdb's listed CDR3 is given.

TCRdb ran MiXCR on the PCR reads and lists one entry per CDR3 protein. The table includes around 13,000 distinct CDR3 sequences, roughly 50% detected once. The chain recombines TRBV11-2 with TRBJ1-1; TRBD1, the table's D call, lacks a check against the DNA. Sequenced material: esophageal tumor tissue. This clonotype was sampled from a female donor with esophageal squamous cell carcinoma. CDR3 in amino acids: CASSSPTSSTSAP.